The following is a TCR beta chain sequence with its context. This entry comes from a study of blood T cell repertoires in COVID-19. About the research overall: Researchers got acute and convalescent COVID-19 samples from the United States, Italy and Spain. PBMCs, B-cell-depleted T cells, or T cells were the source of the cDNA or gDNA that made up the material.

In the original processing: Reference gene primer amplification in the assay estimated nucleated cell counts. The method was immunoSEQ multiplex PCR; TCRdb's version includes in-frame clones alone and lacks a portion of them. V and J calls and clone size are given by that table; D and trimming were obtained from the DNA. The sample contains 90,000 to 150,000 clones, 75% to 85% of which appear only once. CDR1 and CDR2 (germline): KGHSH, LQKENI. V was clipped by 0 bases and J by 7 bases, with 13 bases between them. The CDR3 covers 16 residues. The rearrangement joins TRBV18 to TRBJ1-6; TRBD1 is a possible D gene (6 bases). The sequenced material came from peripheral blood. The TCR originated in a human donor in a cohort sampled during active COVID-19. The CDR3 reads CASSPPLSQGNSPLHF. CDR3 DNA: TGTGCCAGCTCACCACCGCTATCACAGGGAAATTCACCCCTCCACTTT.